This entry is about one T cell receptor beta chain. Original processing methods: Reference gene primer amplification yielded estimated nucleated cell counts. Some clones are missing from TCRdb's copy, which holds only in-frame ones; the method was immunoSEQ multiplex PCR. V, J and clone size derive from that table, while D and trimming were established from the DNA sequence. The table includes tens of thousands of clones, 90% detected once. The data originate from a study of blood T cell repertoires in COVID-19. Study summary: T cells, B-cell-depleted T cells, or PBMCs provided the cDNA or gDNA that served as material.

The V gene's germline CDR1 is SNHLY and CDR2 FYNNEI. The V segment lost 6 bases and the J segment 3 bases; nucleotides outside the gene matches: 5. This CDR3 is 15 amino acids long. The V call is TRBV2, the J call TRBJ2-1, with 10 bases identical to TRBD2. This receptor was obtained from a woman aged 80 or over with active COVID-19. Sequencing used peripheral blood. The CDR3 protein is CASRDSGRHYNEQFF. CDR3 in DNA: TGTGCCAGCAGGGATAGCGGGAGGCACTACAATGAGCAGTTCTTC.